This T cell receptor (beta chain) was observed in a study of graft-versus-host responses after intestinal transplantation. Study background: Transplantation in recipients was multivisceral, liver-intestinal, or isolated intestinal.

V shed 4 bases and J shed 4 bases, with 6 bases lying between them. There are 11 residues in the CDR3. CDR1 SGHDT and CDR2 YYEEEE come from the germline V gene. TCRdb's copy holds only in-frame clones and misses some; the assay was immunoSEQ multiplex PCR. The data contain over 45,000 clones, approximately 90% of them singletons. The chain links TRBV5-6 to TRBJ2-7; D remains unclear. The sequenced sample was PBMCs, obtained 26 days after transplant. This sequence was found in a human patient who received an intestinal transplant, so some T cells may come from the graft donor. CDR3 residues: CASSRTYEQYF. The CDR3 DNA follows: TGTGCCAGCAGCCGTACATACGAGCAGTACTTC. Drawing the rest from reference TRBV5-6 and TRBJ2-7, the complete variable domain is DAGVTQSPTHLIKTRGQQVTLRCSPKSGHDTVSWYQQALGQGPQFIFQYYEEEERQRGNFPDRFSGHQFPNYSSELNVNALLLGDSALYLCASSRTYEQYFGPGTRLTVT.